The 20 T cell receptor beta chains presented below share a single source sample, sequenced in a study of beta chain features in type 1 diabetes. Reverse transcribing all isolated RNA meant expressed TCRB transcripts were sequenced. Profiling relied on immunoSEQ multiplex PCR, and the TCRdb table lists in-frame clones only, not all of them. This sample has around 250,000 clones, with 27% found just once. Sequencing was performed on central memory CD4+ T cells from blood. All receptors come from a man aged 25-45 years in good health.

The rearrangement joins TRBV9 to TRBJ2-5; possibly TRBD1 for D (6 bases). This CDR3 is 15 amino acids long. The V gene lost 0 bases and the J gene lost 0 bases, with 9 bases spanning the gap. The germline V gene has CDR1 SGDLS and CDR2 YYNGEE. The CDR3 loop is CASSVAGTNQETQYF. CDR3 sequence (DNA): TGTGCCAGCAGCGTAGCGGGGACAAACCAAGAGACCCAGTACTTC.

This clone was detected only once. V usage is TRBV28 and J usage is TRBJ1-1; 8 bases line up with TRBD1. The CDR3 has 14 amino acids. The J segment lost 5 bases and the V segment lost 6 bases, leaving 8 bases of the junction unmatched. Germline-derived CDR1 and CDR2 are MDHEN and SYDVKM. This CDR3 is CASSLTGGRTEAFF. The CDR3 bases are TGTGCCAGCAGCCTTACAGGGGGGAGGACTGAAGCTTTCTTT.

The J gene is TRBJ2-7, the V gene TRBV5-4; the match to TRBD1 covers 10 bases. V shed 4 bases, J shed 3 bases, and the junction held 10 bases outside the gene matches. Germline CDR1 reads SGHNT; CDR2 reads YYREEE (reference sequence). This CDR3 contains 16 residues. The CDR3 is CASSPPGGQGLYEQYF. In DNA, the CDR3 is TGTGCCAGCAGCCCCCCTGGGGGACAGGGGCTCTACGAGCAGTACTTC. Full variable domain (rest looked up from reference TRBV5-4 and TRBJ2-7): ETGVTQSPTHLIKTRGQQVTLRCSSQSGHNTVSWYQQALGQGPQFIFQYYREEENGRGNFPPRFSGLQFPNYSSELNVNALELDDSALYLCASSPPGGQGLYEQYFGPGTRLTVT.

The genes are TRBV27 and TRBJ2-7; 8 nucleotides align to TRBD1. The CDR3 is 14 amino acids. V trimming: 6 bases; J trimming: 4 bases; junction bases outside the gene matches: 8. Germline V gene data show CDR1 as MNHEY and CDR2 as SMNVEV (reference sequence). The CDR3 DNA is TGTGCCAGCAGACGCGGCGGACAGGGTTACGAGCAGTACTTC. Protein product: CASRRGGQGYEQYF.

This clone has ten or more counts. The CDR3 DNA sequence: TGTGCCAGCAGCTTCCACGGGGGGGCCGGAGATACGCAGTATTTT. Protein product: CASSFHGGAGDTQYF. The rearrangement joins TRBV11-2 to TRBJ2-3; TRBD2 aligns across 8 bases. Germline V gene data show CDR1 as SGHAT and CDR2 as FQNNGV. V trimming: 3 bases; J trimming: 5 bases; junction bases outside the gene matches: 7. This CDR3 comprises 15 residues.

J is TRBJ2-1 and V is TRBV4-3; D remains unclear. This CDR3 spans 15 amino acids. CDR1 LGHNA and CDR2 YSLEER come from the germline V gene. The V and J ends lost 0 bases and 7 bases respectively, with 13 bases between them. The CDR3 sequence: CASSQEGSYFNEQFF. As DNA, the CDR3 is TGCGCCAGCAGCCAAGAAGGAAGCTATTTTAATGAGCAGTTCTTC.

CDR3 amino acids: CASSSQGPGNTEAFF. Here the CDR3 DNA reads TGCGCCAGCAGCTCACAGGGTCCCGGAAACACTGAAGCTTTCTTT. The chain links TRBV5-1 to TRBJ1-1; D is possibly TRBD1 (6 bases). Germline CDR1 reads SGHRS; CDR2 reads YFSETQ. The V end lost 3 bases, the J end lost 2 bases, and 14 bases lay between the germline ends. The CDR3 spans 15 residues.

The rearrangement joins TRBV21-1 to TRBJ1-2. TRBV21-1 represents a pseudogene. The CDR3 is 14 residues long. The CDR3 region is CASSERGRPYGYTF. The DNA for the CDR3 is TGTGCCAGCAGCGAGAGGGGCAGGCCCTATGGCTACACCTTC.

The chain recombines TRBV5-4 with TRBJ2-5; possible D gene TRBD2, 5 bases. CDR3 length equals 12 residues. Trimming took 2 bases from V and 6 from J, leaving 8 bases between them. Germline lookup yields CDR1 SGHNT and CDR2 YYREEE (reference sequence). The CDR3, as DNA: TGTGCCAGCAGCTTCGGGGAGCAGACCCAGTACTTC. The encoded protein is CASSFGEQTQYF.

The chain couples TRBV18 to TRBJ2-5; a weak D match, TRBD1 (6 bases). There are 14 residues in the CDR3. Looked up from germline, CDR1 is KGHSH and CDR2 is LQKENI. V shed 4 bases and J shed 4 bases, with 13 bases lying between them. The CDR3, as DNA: TGTGCCAGCTCACGACAACAGGGTGGAGAGACCCAGTACTTC. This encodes CASSRQQGGETQYF.

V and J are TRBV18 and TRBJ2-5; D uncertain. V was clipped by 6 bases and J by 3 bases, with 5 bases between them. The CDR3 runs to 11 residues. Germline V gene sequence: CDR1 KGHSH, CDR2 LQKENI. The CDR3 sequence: CASSQEETQYF. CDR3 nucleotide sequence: TGTGCCAGCTCCCAAGAAGAGACCCAGTACTTC.

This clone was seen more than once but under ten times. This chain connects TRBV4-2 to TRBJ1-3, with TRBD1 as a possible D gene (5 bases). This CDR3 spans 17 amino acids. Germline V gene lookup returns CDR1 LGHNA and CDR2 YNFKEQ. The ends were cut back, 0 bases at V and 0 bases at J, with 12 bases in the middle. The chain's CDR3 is CASSQEGTANSGNTIYF. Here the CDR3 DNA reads TGTGCCAGCAGCCAAGAGGGGACGGCGAACTCTGGAAACACCATATATTTT.

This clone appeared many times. Here the CDR3 DNA reads TGCAGTGCCCGAGCGCTCCAAGCTTTCTTT. Its protein is CSARALQAFF. The V call is TRBV20-1, the J call TRBJ1-1, with D hard to call. The CDR3 has 10 amino acids. CDR1 DFQATT and CDR2 SNEGSKA come from the germline V gene (reference sequence). Trimming took 6 bases from V and 9 from J, leaving 11 bases between them.

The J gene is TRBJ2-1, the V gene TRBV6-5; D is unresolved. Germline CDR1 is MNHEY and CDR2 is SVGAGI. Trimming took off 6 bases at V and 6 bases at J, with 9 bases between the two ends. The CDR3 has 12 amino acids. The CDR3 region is CASRSSRNEQFF. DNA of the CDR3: TGTGCCAGCAGGTCCAGTCGCAATGAGCAGTTCTTC.

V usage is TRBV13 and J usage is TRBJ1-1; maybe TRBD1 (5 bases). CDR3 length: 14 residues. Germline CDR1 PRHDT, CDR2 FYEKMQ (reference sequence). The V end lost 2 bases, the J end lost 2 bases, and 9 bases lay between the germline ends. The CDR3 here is CASSLTTVNTEAFF. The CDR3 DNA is TGTGCCAGCAGCTTAACGACAGTCAACACTGAAGCTTTCTTT.

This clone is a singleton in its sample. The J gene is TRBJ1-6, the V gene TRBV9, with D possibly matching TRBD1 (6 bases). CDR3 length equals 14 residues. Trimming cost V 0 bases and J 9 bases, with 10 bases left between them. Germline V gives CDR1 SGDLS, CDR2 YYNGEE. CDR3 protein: CASSVGGGTSPLHF. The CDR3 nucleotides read TGTGCCAGCAGCGTAGGAGGGGGGACTTCACCCCTCCACTTT.

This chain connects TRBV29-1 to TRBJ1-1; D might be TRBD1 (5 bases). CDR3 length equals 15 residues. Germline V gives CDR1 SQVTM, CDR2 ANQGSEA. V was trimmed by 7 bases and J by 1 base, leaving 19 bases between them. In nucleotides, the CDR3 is TGCAGCGCCCTAATAAGGCAGGGCCGGAACACTGAAGCTTTCTTT. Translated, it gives CSALIRQGRNTEAFF.

The CDR3 DNA follows: TGTGCCAGCACTCGACAGGGTAATGAGCAGTTCTTC. Its translation: CASTRQGNEQFF. V is TRBV2 and J is TRBJ2-1, with TRBD1 matching 7 bases. The CDR3 spans 12 residues. V trimming: 7 bases; J trimming: 7 bases; junction bases outside the gene matches: 4. From germline, CDR1 is SNHLY and CDR2 FYNNEI. Based on the CDR3 plus reference TRBV2 and TRBJ2-1, the full variable domain is EPEVTQTPSHQVTQMGQEVILRCVPISNHLYFYWYRQILGQKVEFLVSFYNNEISEKSEIFDDQFSVERPDGSNFTLKIRSTKLEDSAMYFCASTRQGNEQFFGPGTRLTVL.

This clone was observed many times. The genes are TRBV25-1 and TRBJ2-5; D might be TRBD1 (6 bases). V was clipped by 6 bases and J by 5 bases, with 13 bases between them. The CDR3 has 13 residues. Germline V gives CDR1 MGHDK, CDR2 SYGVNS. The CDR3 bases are TGTGCCAGCAGACCACAGGGTTATGAGACCCAGTACTTC. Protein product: CASRPQGYETQYF. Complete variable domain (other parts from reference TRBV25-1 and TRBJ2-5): EADIYQTPRYLVIGTGKKITLECSQTMGHDKMYWYQQDPGMELHLIHYSYGVNSTEKGDLSSESTVSRIRTEHFPLTLESARPSHTSQYLCASRPQGYETQYFGPGTRLLVL.

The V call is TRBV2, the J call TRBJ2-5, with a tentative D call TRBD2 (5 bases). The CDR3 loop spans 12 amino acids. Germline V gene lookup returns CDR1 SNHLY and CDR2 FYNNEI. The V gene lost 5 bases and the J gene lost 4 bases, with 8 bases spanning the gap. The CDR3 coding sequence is TGTGCCAGCAGTTGGGAGCGAGAGACCCAGTACTTC. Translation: CASSWERETQYF. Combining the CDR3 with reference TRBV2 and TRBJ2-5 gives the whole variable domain EPEVTQTPSHQVTQMGQEVILRCVPISNHLYFYWYRQILGQKVEFLVSFYNNEISEKSEIFDDQFSVERPDGSNFTLKIRSTKLEDSAMYFCASSWERETQYFGPGTRLLVL.